This is a list of T cell receptor beta chains from one sample in a study of blood T cell repertoires in COVID-19. Method: immunoSEQ multiplex PCR; TCRdb's copy keeps in-frame clones and lacks some. Of several thousand clones in the sample, 65% to 90% were seen once. Sequenced input: peripheral blood. The receptors were sampled from a human donor with active COVID-19. The donor label of this sample is uncertain. Each CDR3 is given with its conserved first and last residue.

CDR3aa	v_gene	j_gene
CASSFKAGGGTDTQYF	TRBV5-4	TRBJ2-3
CASSLGQLSYEQYF	TRBV5-1	TRBJ2-7
CASSVGSEGGGANVLTF	TRBV9	TRBJ2-6
CASSGQGSGYTF	TRBV19	TRBJ1-2
CASSLYRDRALDTQYF	TRBV5-6	TRBJ2-3
CASSLAQAFSGNTIYF	TRBV7-8	TRBJ1-3
CASSLQGGPGELFF	TRBV5-5	TRBJ2-2
CASSTTVGGHQPQHF	TRBV19	TRBJ1-5
CASSLDGGAYEQYF	TRBV5-1	TRBJ2-7
CASSQDPQWGQNIQYF	TRBV4-1	TRBJ2-4
CASSITGTGDYGYTF	TRBV5-6	TRBJ1-2
CAWMYGRAYNEQFF	TRBV30	TRBJ2-1
CASSRTERADTQYF	TRBV3-1/TRBV3-2	TRBJ2-3
CASSITGADTQYF	TRBV19	TRBJ2-3
CASKALAGGSYEQYF	TRBV19	TRBJ2-7
CASSLGVLAGAGTDTQYF	TRBV7-2	TRBJ2-3
CASRYRAHQPQHF	TRBV2	TRBJ1-5
CASSPGQFFGEKLFF	TRBV2	TRBJ1-4
CAISESGGDSNQPQHF	TRBV10-3	TRBJ1-5
CASSRGAGGSTSYNEQFF	TRBV6-6	TRBJ2-1
CASSQEARANSPLHF	TRBV3-1/TRBV3-2	TRBJ1-6
CASSLFQGARETQYF	TRBV7-6	TRBJ2-5
CASSQLTTVQSGELFF	TRBV4-1	TRBJ2-2
CSVPRYSGSYNEQFF	TRBV29-1	TRBJ2-1